The 22 T cell receptor beta chains presented below share a single source sample, sequenced in a study of cytomegalovirus exposure and HLA in healthy donors (dated by TCRdb to about 2017). Libraries came from the immunoSEQ multiplex PCR assay. TCRdb stores this immuneACCESS table with in-frame sequences only. Part of the clones is absent; in the studies checked, under half of the shortfall reflects unresolved V genes, and no reason is known for the rest. In this sample the table shows 80,000 to 95,000 clones, roughly 92% of which occur a single time. The ten top clones hold about 1.1% of the sample. Specimen: PBMCs. Every receptor here comes from a woman aged 30 to 39 in good health and CMV-seropositive.

This chain joins TRBV30 and TRBJ2-5; 7 bases are shared with TRBD1. The CDR3 consists of 15 residues. V shed 3 bases and J 1 base; nucleotides not matched to a gene: 8. Germline loops: CDR1 GTSNPN, CDR2 SVGIG (reference sequence). Here the CDR3 reads CAWSLRTGRQETQYF. The CDR3 bases are TGTGCCTGGAGCCTCCGGACAGGTCGCCAAGAGACCCAGTACTTC.

V usage is TRBV5-1 and J usage is TRBJ2-1, with D maybe TRBD2 (7 bases). Germline CDR1 is SGHRS and CDR2 is YFSETQ. Trimming took off 4 bases at V and 3 bases at J, with 17 bases between the two ends. The CDR3 is 16 amino acids. Here the CDR3 DNA reads TGCGCCAGCAGCCCCCCCGGGGGGCTAGGCTACAATGAGCAGTTCTTC. Its protein is CASSPPGGLGYNEQFF.

This chain uses TRBV9 with TRBJ1-1; no reliable D call. Germline CDR1 SGDLS, CDR2 YYNGEE. There are 13 residues in the CDR3. Trimming stripped 0 bases from V and 7 bases from J, with 10 bases between. The DNA of the CDR3 is TGTGCCAGCAGCGTAGCAGCCGGGAGTGAAGCTTTCTTT. Translation: CASSVAAGSEAFF.

The chain recombines TRBV28 with TRBJ1-4, with D tentatively TRBD1 (6 bases). CDR1 is MDHEN and CDR2 is SYDVKM in the germline V gene. The ends were cut back, 2 bases at V and 7 bases at J, with 14 bases in the middle. The CDR3 extends over 15 amino acids. CDR3 sequence: CASSLGGQGGEKLFF. The CDR3 DNA reads as TGTGCCAGCAGTTTAGGGGGACAAGGAGGTGAAAAACTGTTTTTT.

This rearrangement joins TRBV27 to TRBJ2-7, with TRBD1 matching 7 bases. J lost 9 bases, V lost 4 bases, and 15 bases had no gene match. Looked up from germline, CDR1 is MNHEY and CDR2 is SMNVEV (reference sequence). The CDR3 totals 15 residues. The chain's CDR3 is CASSSAQQGYFPQYF. CDR3 nucleotides: TGTGCCAGCAGTTCCGCCCAACAGGGGTACTTTCCGCAGTACTTC.

A single count supports this clone. This chain connects TRBV28 to TRBJ1-1; 7 positions match TRBD1. This CDR3 is 18 amino acids long. Per the germline V gene, CDR1 is MDHEN and CDR2 is SYDVKM. Losses at the gene ends were 5 bases for V and 0 bases for J; bases not matched to a gene: 15. The CDR3 DNA reads TGTGCCAGCAGTGTCTTCGGACGACAGGGAGACATGAACACTGAAGCTTTCTTT. Translating it yields CASSVFGRQGDMNTEAFF. The complete variable domain, with remaining parts taken from reference TRBV28 and TRBJ1-1, reads DVKVTQSSRYLVKRTGEKVFLECVQDMDHENMFWYRQDPGLGLRLIYFSYDVKMKEKGDIPEGYSVSREKKERFSLILESASTNQTSMYLCASSVFGRQGDMNTEAFFGQGTRLTVV.

This chain connects TRBV15 to TRBJ2-7; D remains unclear. The germline CDR1 and CDR2 sequences are LNHNV and YYDKDF (reference sequence). This CDR3 has 13 amino acids. The V and J ends lost 3 bases and 4 bases respectively, with 10 bases between them. The CDR3 here is CATSSPRTYEQYF. The CDR3 nucleotides read TGTGCCACCAGCAGCCCGCGTACGTACGAGCAGTACTTC.

This clone was picked up a small number of times. The CDR3 reads CASRASGLSYEQYF. For the CDR3, the DNA is TGTGCCAGCAGAGCTAGCGGGCTCTCCTACGAGCAGTACTTC. This chain links TRBV6-1 with TRBJ2-7, with 8 bases aligning to TRBD2. The CDR3 loop spans 14 amino acids. Trimming cost V 6 bases and J 0 bases; bases outside gene matches: 4. CDR1 is MNHNS, CDR2 SASEGT, per germline.

The V call is TRBV5-1, the J call TRBJ2-3; 8 bases line up with TRBD1. The CDR3 has 15 residues. Germline assignment: CDR1 SGHRS and CDR2 YFSETQ. Trimming removed 5 bases from V and 2 bases from J; junction bases left unmatched: 7. CDR3 region: CASRSDRGHTDTQYF. Written as DNA, the CDR3 is TGCGCCAGCAGGAGTGACAGGGGCCACACAGATACGCAGTATTTT.

The CDR3 spells CASSLLVSGRWAGELFF. CDR3 bases: TGTGCCAGCAGTTTACTTGTGAGCGGGAGGTGGGCCGGGGAGCTGTTTTTT. The chain couples TRBV28 to TRBJ2-2; 9 bases line up with TRBD2. The V and J ends lost 2 bases and 6 bases, in that order; junction bases with no gene match: 10. Germline lookup yields CDR1 MDHEN and CDR2 SYDVKM. The CDR3 is 17 residues long.

This sequence joins TRBV28 and TRBJ2-3; D is uncertain. Germline lookup yields CDR1 MDHEN and CDR2 SYDVKM. Trimming took off 4 bases at V and 2 bases at J, with 16 bases between the two ends. The CDR3 runs to 16 residues. CDR3 bases: TGTGCCAGCAGTTCTCCCCTCCGGTACTACACAGATACGCAGTATTTT. It encodes CASSSPLRYYTDTQYF.

This clone was counted only a few times. The CDR3 is CASSAGVGVSLLGGTEAFF. CDR3 nucleotides: TGTGCCAGCAGCGCAGGGGTTGGGGTGTCACTCCTTGGGGGCACTGAAGCTTTCTTT. The gene calls are TRBV7-9 and TRBJ1-1; D is perhaps TRBD1 (6 bases). The length of the CDR3 is 19 residues. Germline V gives CDR1 SEHNR, CDR2 FQNEAQ (reference sequence). V was pared by 5 bases and J by 4 bases, with 29 bases between.

This chain links TRBV4-1 with TRBJ1-1; no firm D call. Germline lookup yields CDR1 MGHRA and CDR2 YSYEKL. The CDR3 contains 14 residues. V shed 5 bases and J shed 4 bases, with 14 bases lying between them. The CDR3 spells CASSWEGESTEAFF. Here the CDR3 DNA reads TGCGCCAGCAGCTGGGAGGGTGAGAGCACTGAAGCTTTCTTT.

This chain links TRBV4-1 with TRBJ2-2; 12 nucleotides agree with TRBD2. This CDR3 comprises 18 residues. The ends lost 5 bases at V and 0 bases at J; junction bases unmatched: 7. CDR1 and CDR2 from the germline V gene are MGHRA and YSYEKL. The chain's CDR3 is CASSYPSGRAPNTGELFF. The CDR3, as DNA: TGCGCCAGCAGCTATCCTAGCGGGAGGGCCCCGAACACCGGGGAGCTGTTTTTT.

CDR3 nucleotide sequence: TGTGCCAGCAGTTTCCACAGGGGAATTAACACCGGGGAGCTGTTTTTT. Protein sequence: CASSFHRGINTGELFF. The chain couples TRBV28 to TRBJ2-2, with 7 nucleotides matching TRBD1. Germline CDR1 MDHEN, CDR2 SYDVKM. CDR3 size: 16 residues. V trimming: 3 bases; J trimming: 2 bases; junction bases outside the gene matches: 6.

The V call is TRBV7-2, the J call TRBJ1-4; D unresolved. In germline, CDR1 is SGHTA, CDR2 FQGNSA. With 7 bases removed from V and 7 bases from J, the gap between germline ends came to 19 bases. The CDR3 covers 15 residues. DNA for the CDR3: TGTGCCAGCAAACTGGGAGGGAGTGTCGGTGAAAAACTGTTTTTT. Its protein product is CASKLGGSVGEKLFF.

The CDR3 loop is CASSKQGLPIEQFF. CDR3 nucleotide sequence: TGTGCCAGCTCAAAACAGGGTCTCCCTATTGAGCAGTTCTTC. The J gene is TRBJ2-1, the V gene TRBV18, with D perhaps TRBD1 (6 bases). Germline loops: CDR1 KGHSH, CDR2 LQKENI. The CDR3 runs to 14 residues. V was cut by 5 bases and J by 9 bases, with 17 bases left in between.

The chain employs TRBV28 and TRBJ2-7, with D perhaps matching TRBD1 (5 bases). The CDR3 runs to 15 residues. Trimming pared 2 bases from V and 3 bases from J, leaving 14 bases between. The V gene's germline CDR1 is MDHEN and CDR2 SYDVKM. CDR3 sequence (DNA): TGTGCCAGCAGTTTAGAGGCAGGGCTAGGCTACGAGCAGTACTTC. Translating gives CASSLEAGLGYEQYF.

The sample holds one count of this clone. The chain joins TRBV15 to TRBJ2-1; D gene uncertain. Germline V gene sequence: CDR1 LNHNV, CDR2 YYDKDF (reference sequence). The CDR3 has 13 residues. The V and J ends lost 0 bases and 7 bases respectively, with 7 bases between them. The CDR3 loop is CATSRDGWNEQFF. The CDR3 DNA follows: TGTGCCACCAGCAGAGATGGCTGGAATGAGCAGTTCTTC.

The chain links TRBV6-5 to TRBJ1-2, with 8 bases matching TRBD1. Germline lookup yields CDR1 MNHEY and CDR2 SVGAGI. The length of the CDR3 is 14 residues. The V gene end was trimmed by 4 bases and the J gene end by 2 bases; junction bases not matched to a gene: 3. As DNA, the CDR3 is TGTGCCAGCAGTTTCAGGGGGCCAAACTATGGCTACACCTTC. Translating gives CASSFRGPNYGYTF.

The chain employs TRBV14 and TRBJ2-7, with a possible D match to TRBD2 (5 bases). Germline values: CDR1 SGHDN, CDR2 FVKESK. The V gene lost 2 bases and the J gene lost 6 bases, with 11 bases spanning the gap. The CDR3 sequence is 13 residues long. CDR3 residues: CASSQRGRGEQYF. The DNA of the CDR3 is TGTGCCAGCAGCCAACGAGGTCGGGGCGAGCAGTACTTC. Looking up the rest from reference TRBV14 and TRBJ2-7 gives the full variable domain: EAGVTQFPSHSVIEKGQTVTLRCDPISGHDNLYWYRRVMGKEIKFLLHFVKESKQDESGMPNNRFLAERTGGTYSTLKVQPAELEDSGVYFCASSQRGRGEQYFGPGTRLTVT.

The chain recombines TRBV30 with TRBJ2-4, with D perhaps matching TRBD2 (6 bases). V dropped 1 base and J dropped 1 base, with 23 bases sitting between them. Per germline, CDR1 GTSNPN and CDR2 SVGIG (reference sequence). The CDR3 runs to 19 residues. The CDR3 is CAWSGRGEEEGFAKNIQYF. The CDR3 region has the DNA TGTGCCTGGAGTGGCCGTGGTGAGGAGGAGGGGTTCGCCAAAAACATTCAGTACTTC.